Listed here are 26 T cell receptor beta chains from one sample, sequenced in a study of blood T cell repertoires in COVID-19. Sequencing was performed with immunoSEQ multiplex PCR; in TCRdb, only in-frame clones are kept and a portion is missing. The sample lists some 99,000 clones, 85% to 90% occurring once. Sequencing input: peripheral blood. These receptors were collected from a human donor with COVID-19, enrolled during active disease. The donor label of this sample is uncertain.

The V call is TRBV19, the J call TRBJ1-2; D unclear. The CDR3 covers 14 residues. Per germline, CDR1 LNHDA and CDR2 SQIVND (reference sequence). Trimming took off 1 base at V and 7 bases at J, with 13 bases between the two ends. This CDR3 is CASSIASGSSGYTF. The CDR3 DNA sequence: TGTGCCAGTAGTATAGCGTCGGGGTCCTCTGGCTACACCTTC.

V and J are TRBV9 and TRBJ2-3; 14 bases line up with TRBD2. The CDR3 is 18 residues long. Germline loops: CDR1 SGDLS, CDR2 YYNGEE. After removal of 0 bases from V and 0 bases from J, the junction contained 3 bases not matched to a gene. The CDR3 DNA reads as TGTGCCAGCAGCGTAGGACTAGCGGGGGGGCCAAGCACAGATACGCAGTATTTT. The encoded protein is CASSVGLAGGPSTDTQYF.

The genes are TRBV27 and TRBJ1-5; D is unresolved. This CDR3 is 13 amino acids long. The V gene's germline CDR1 is MNHEY and CDR2 SMNVEV (reference sequence). The V gene lost 2 bases and the J gene lost 3 bases, with 5 bases spanning the gap. Written as DNA, the CDR3 is TGTGCCAGCAGTTTAGCAGACAATCAGCCCCAGCATTTT. Translating it yields CASSLADNQPQHF.

The rearrangement joins TRBV10-3 to TRBJ1-4; D perhaps matches TRBD1 (6 bases). Trimming left V 11 bases short and J 3 bases short, with 10 bases between. The CDR3 runs 12 residues. Germline V gene sequence: CDR1 ENHRY, CDR2 SYGVKD. CDR3 in amino acids: CAAGAANEKLFF. The DNA of the CDR3 is TGTGCCGCGGGGGCGGCTAATGAAAAACTGTTTTTT.

The CDR3 spells CASSYSGTGWETQYF. In DNA form, the CDR3 reads TGTGCCAGCAGTTACTCAGGGACAGGGTGGGAGACCCAGTACTTC. V is TRBV6-2 or TRBV6-3 and J is TRBJ2-5; 9 bases line up with TRBD1. The germline CDR1 and CDR2 sequences are MNHEY and SVGEGT. This CDR3 is 15 amino acids long. V gave up 0 bases and J gave up 5 bases; unmatched junction bases: 4.

Here the CDR3 DNA reads TGTGCCAGCAGTTACCACACAGGGGGCAGGGTCTACGAGCAGTACTTC. Its protein product is CASSYHTGGRVYEQYF. The chain employs TRBV6-5 and TRBJ2-7; 9 nucleotides align to TRBD1. The CDR3 has 16 amino acids. After removal of 2 bases from V and 3 bases from J, the junction contained 8 bases not matched to a gene. Germline-derived CDR1 and CDR2 are MNHEY and SVGAGI.

The chain recombines TRBV2 with TRBJ1-2, with D hard to call. The CDR3 contains 12 residues. With 8 bases removed from V and 7 bases from J, the gap between germline ends came to 14 bases. The germline V gene encodes CDR1 SNHLY and CDR2 FYNNEI. The CDR3 region is CASLTEKFGYTF. CDR3 sequence (DNA): TGTGCCAGCTTGACGGAGAAGTTTGGCTACACCTTC.

The chain employs TRBV10-3 and TRBJ1-1, with 8 bases that match TRBD1. Germline values: CDR1 ENHRY, CDR2 SYGVKD. CDR3 length: 14 amino acids. Unmatched junction bases numbered 7, after V lost 10 bases and J lost 0 bases. As DNA, the CDR3 is TGTGCCACTTTACAGGGGGTCTTGAACACTGAAGCTTTCTTT. Translated: CATLQGVLNTEAFF.

The chain recombines TRBV9 with TRBJ2-1; tentative D call: TRBD1 (5 bases). CDR3 length equals 15 residues. Trimming pared 0 bases from V and 6 bases from J, leaving 13 bases between. Germline V gene sequence: CDR1 SGDLS, CDR2 YYNGEE. The CDR3 loop is CASSVGGPNLNEQFF. CDR3 sequence (DNA): TGTGCCAGCAGCGTAGGGGGCCCAAACCTCAATGAGCAGTTCTTC.

The chain combines TRBV10-3 with TRBJ2-7; D perhaps matches TRBD1 (5 bases). CDR3 length equals 15 residues. Looked up from germline, CDR1 is ENHRY and CDR2 is SYGVKD. The V end was cut by 0 bases, the J end by 0 bases, with 9 bases between. CDR3 protein: CAISESQDTSYEQYF. In DNA form, the CDR3 reads TGTGCCATCAGTGAGTCGCAGGACACCTCCTACGAGCAGTACTTC.

The chain joins TRBV4-1 to TRBJ1-2, with 8 bases that match TRBD1. The CDR3 length is 14 residues. The junction had 8 bases not matched to a gene; V was cut back by 0 bases and J by 11 bases. Germline CDR1 and CDR2: MGHRA and YSYEKL. CDR3 loop: CASSQDEGTGRYTF. The CDR3 DNA follows: TGCGCCAGCAGCCAAGATGAAGGGACAGGTCGTTACACCTTC.

V usage is TRBV6-6 and J usage is TRBJ1-4, with D unclear. V lost 2 bases to trimming and J lost 8 bases, with 6 bases between them. The CDR3 is 12 residues long. The germline V gene encodes CDR1 MNHNY and CDR2 SVGAGI (reference sequence). The CDR3 DNA reads TGTGCCAGCAGTTACCCTGAGGAAAAACTGTTTTTT. Protein sequence: CASSYPEEKLFF.

V gene TRBV5-1 combines with J gene TRBJ2-7, with 12 bases aligning to TRBD2. The V gene's germline CDR1 is SGHRS and CDR2 YFSETQ. V trimming: 7 bases; J trimming: 1 base; junction bases outside the gene matches: 6. CDR3 size: 15 residues. DNA for the CDR3: TGCGCCAGCCCCGTGACTAGCGGGAGATCCTACGAGCAGTACTTC. Its translation is CASPVTSGRSYEQYF.

Here the CDR3 reads CASSLGGAETQYF. The CDR3 DNA is TGCGCCAGCAGCTTGGGGGGCGCCGAGACCCAGTACTTC. The rearrangement links TRBV5-1 to TRBJ2-5, with D possibly being TRBD1 (5 bases). Germline V gene data show CDR1 as SGHRS and CDR2 as YFSETQ. V gave up 0 bases and J gave up 5 bases, with 8 bases separating them. The CDR3 has 13 residues.

In this sample, this clone turned up a few times. The V call is TRBV2, the J call TRBJ1-5; 11 bases align to TRBD1. The CDR3 spans 12 residues. With V trimmed by 9 bases and J by 11 bases, 6 bases remained unmatched. The germline V gene encodes CDR1 SNHLY and CDR2 FYNNEI. The CDR3 loop is CASRDRGVTQHF. Written as DNA, the CDR3 is TGTGCCAGTCGGGACAGGGGGGTAACCCAGCATTTT. Complete variable domain (other parts from reference TRBV2 and TRBJ1-5): EPEVTQTPSHQVTQMGQEVILRCVPISNHLYFYWYRQILGQKVEFLVSFYNNEISEKSEIFDDQFSVERPDGSNFTLKIRSTKLEDSAMYFCASRDRGVTQHFGDGTRLSIL.

The chain employs TRBV5-3 and TRBJ1-1; no clear D. TRBV5-3 belongs to the ORF category, with a function that is uncertain. This CDR3 is 15 amino acids long. Trimming pared 4 bases from V and 6 bases from J, leaving 19 bases between. The CDR3 nucleotides are TGTGCCAGAAGCACCGTCTCATCCCCGTCGGCTGAAGCTTTCTTT. Amino acid sequence: CARSTVSSPSAEAFF.

The chain joins TRBV29-1 to TRBJ2-2; a weak D match, TRBD1 (6 bases). This CDR3 is built from 12 residues. Germline V CDR1 and CDR2: SQVTM, ANQGSEA. The V gene lost 3 bases and the J gene lost 5 bases, with 7 bases spanning the gap. This chain's CDR3 is CSVEQGTGELFF. The CDR3 DNA reads as TGCAGCGTTGAGCAGGGGACCGGGGAGCTGTTTTTT.

This chain joins TRBV2 and TRBJ2-3; D perhaps matches TRBD2 (6 bases). Trimming pared 11 bases from V and 3 bases from J, leaving 15 bases between. The CDR3 consists of 13 residues. Per the germline V gene, CDR1 is SNHLY and CDR2 is FYNNEI. DNA of the CDR3: TGTGCCGAAAGCGGAGGGCCTACAGATACGCAGTATTTT. Translating gives CAESGGPTDTQYF. The entire variable domain, with the rest obtained from reference TRBV2 and TRBJ2-3, is as follows: EPEVTQTPSHQVTQMGQEVILRCVPISNHLYFYWYRQILGQKVEFLVSFYNNEISEKSEIFDDQFSVERPDGSNFTLKIRSTKLEDSAMYFCAESGGPTDTQYFGPGTRLTVL.

V is TRBV18 and J is TRBJ1-6; TRBD1 matches 7 bases. CDR1 and CDR2 from the germline V gene are KGHSH and LQKENI. CDR3 length: 16 residues. Trimming removed 6 bases from V and 7 bases from J; junction bases left unmatched: 12. CDR3 sequence (DNA): TGTGCCAGCTCGCTTACAGGGGACGGCTCCAATTCACCCCTCCACTTT. Protein product: CASSLTGDGSNSPLHF.

V and J are TRBV19 and TRBJ2-3, with D hard to call. There are 17 residues in the CDR3. Germline V gene data show CDR1 as LNHDA and CDR2 as SQIVND (reference sequence). V was shortened by 4 bases and J by 1 base, with 18 bases between the two germline ends. CDR3 region: CASSTLFGFQGTDTQYF. For the CDR3, the DNA is TGTGCCAGTAGTACCCTTTTTGGTTTTCAGGGCACAGATACGCAGTATTTT. Drawing the rest from reference TRBV19 and TRBJ2-3, the complete variable domain is DGGITQSPKYLFRKEGQNVTLSCEQNLNHDAMYWYRQDPGQGLRLIYYSQIVNDFQKGDIAEGYSVSREKKESFPLTVTSAQKNPTAFYLCASSTLFGFQGTDTQYFGPGTRLTVL.

The rearrangement uses TRBV3-1 (or the pseudogene TRBV3-2) and TRBJ1-1; D is unresolved. Trimming removed 1 base from V and 1 base from J, with 4 bases in between. The CDR3 loop spans 13 amino acids. Germline assignment: CDR1 LGHDT and CDR2 YNNKEL (reference sequence). CDR3 region: CASSQGQNTEAFF. The CDR3 DNA reads TGTGCCAGCAGCCAAGGACAGAACACTGAAGCTTTCTTT.

The chain is built from TRBV10-3 and TRBJ2-1; 9 positions match TRBD1. The germline V gene encodes CDR1 ENHRY and CDR2 SYGVKD. The CDR3 totals 15 residues. After removal of 6 bases from V and 10 bases from J, the junction contained 13 bases not matched to a gene. The CDR3 coding sequence is TGTGCCATCAGGGGACCGGGACAGGGAAGGGAAGAGCAGTTCTTC. This translates into CAIRGPGQGREEQFF.

The CDR3 sequence is CASSPDSMNTEAFF. The CDR3 DNA sequence: TGTGCCAGCTCACCGGACAGCATGAACACTGAAGCTTTCTTT. The chain uses TRBV18 and TRBJ1-1, with D possibly matching TRBD1 (6 bases). This CDR3 spans 14 amino acids. V lost 3 bases, J lost 0 bases, and 8 bases lay in between. CDR1 is KGHSH and CDR2 is LQKENI in the germline V gene.

The chain has TRBV4-2 and TRBJ2-5, with 7 bases aligning to TRBD2. Germline CDR1 and CDR2: LGHNA and YNFKEQ. V dropped 2 bases and J dropped 3; count of bases not matched to a gene: 9. The CDR3 is made up of 16 amino acids. CDR3 sequence reads: CASSQLWGGMEETQYF. The CDR3 DNA sequence: TGTGCCAGCAGCCAACTCTGGGGGGGAATGGAAGAGACCCAGTACTTC.

This rearrangement joins TRBV12-2 to TRBJ2-3; the listed D gene, TRBD2, was not tested against the DNA. TRBV12-2 is deemed a pseudogene. CDR3 size: 17 residues. The CDR3: CASRFQGGQEGTDTQYF. CDR3 nucleotide sequence: TGTGCAAGTCGCTTCCAAGGCGGGCAGGAAGGCACAGATACGCAGTATTTT.

This chain uses TRBV19 with TRBJ2-1; 7 bases are a match to TRBD1. The CDR3 is 15 amino acids. Trimming cost V 4 bases and J 7 bases; bases outside gene matches: 10. CDR1 is LNHDA, CDR2 SQIVND, per germline (reference sequence). The CDR3 is CASSRNRGIDNEQFF. The CDR3 DNA is TGTGCCAGTAGTAGAAACAGGGGAATTGATAATGAGCAGTTCTTC.